This note documents a single T cell receptor beta chain sequence. The data stem from a study of T cell responses to AZD1222 COVID-19 vaccine. Study-wide background: Second-dose schedules of about 4 or about 12 weeks were combined.

Germline CDR1 LGHNA, CDR2 YNFKEQ. CDR3 length: 15 residues. Trimming took off 1 base at V and 3 bases at J, with 13 bases between the two ends. Generated by immunoSEQ multiplex PCR, the TCRdb table keeps only in-frame clones and is missing some. In the table there are approximately 110,000 clones, 82% of which are singletons. The sequencing used peripheral blood, collected on day 0 of AZD1222 vaccination. The TCR sequence derives from an adult in good health. The chain is built from TRBV4-2 and TRBJ2-7, with D unresolved. This CDR3 reads CASSQVGGSDYEQYF. CDR3 nucleotides: TGTGCCAGCAGCCAAGTTGGTGGGTCCGACTACGAGCAGTACTTC.